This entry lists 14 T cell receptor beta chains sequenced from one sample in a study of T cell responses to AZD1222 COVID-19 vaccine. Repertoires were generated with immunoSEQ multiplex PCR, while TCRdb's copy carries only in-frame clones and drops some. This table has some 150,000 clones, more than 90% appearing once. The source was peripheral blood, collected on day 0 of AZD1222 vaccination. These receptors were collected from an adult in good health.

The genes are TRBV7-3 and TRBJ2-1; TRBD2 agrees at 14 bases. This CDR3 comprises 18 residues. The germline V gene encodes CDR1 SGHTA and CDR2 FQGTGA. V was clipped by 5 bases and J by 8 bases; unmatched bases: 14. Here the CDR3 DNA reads TGTGCCAGCAGCCCTTCAGGGAGACTAGCGGGGGGGCCGGATGAGCAGTTCTTC. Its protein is CASSPSGRLAGGPDEQFF. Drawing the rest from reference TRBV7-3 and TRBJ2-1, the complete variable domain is GAGVSQTPSNKVTEKGKYVELRCDPISGHTALYWYRQSLGQGPEFLIYFQGTGAADDSGLPNDRFFAVRPEGSVSTLKIQRTERGDSAVYLCASSPSGRLAGGPDEQFFGPGTRLTVL.

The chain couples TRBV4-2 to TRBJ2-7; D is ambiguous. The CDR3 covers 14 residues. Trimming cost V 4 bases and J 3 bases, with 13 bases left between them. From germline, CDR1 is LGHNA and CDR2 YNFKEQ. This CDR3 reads CASSPSAPDYEQYF. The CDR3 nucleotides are TGTGCCAGCAGCCCCAGCGCACCAGACTACGAGCAGTACTTC.

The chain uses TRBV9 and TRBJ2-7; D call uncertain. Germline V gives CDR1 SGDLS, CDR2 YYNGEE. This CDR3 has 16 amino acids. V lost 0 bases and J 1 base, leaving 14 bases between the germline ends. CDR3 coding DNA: TGTGCCAGCAGCGTAGCTTCGGGCAGTTCTTCCTACGAGCAGTACTTC. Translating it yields CASSVASGSSSYEQYF. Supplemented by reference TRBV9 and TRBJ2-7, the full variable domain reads DSGVTQTPKHLITATGQRVTLRCSPRSGDLSVYWYQQSLDQGLQFLIQYYNGEERAKGNILERFSAQQFPDLHSELNLSSLELGDSALYFCASSVASGSSSYEQYFGPGTRLTVT.

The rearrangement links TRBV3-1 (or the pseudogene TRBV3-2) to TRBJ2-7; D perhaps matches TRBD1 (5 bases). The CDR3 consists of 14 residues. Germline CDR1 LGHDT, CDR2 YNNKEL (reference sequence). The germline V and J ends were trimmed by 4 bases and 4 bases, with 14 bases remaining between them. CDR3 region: CASSRGRVEYEQYF. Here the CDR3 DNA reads TGTGCCAGCAGCCGGGGCAGGGTTGAGTACGAGCAGTACTTC.

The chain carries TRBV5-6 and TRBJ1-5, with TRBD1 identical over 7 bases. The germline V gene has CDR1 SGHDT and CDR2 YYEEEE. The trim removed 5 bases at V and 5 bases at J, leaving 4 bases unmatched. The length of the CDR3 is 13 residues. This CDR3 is CASRHDRDQPQHF. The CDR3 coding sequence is TGTGCCAGCAGGCACGACAGGGATCAGCCCCAGCATTTT.

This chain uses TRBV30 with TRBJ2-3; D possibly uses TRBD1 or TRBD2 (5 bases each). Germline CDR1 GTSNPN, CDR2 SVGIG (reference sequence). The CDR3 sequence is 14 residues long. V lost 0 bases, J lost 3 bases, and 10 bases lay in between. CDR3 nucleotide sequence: TGTGCCTGGAGTGTGGGGGAAGGGACAGATACGCAGTATTTT. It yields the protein CAWSVGEGTDTQYF. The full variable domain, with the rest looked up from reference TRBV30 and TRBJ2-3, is SQTIHQWPATLVQPVGSPLSLECTVEGTSNPNLYWYRQAAGRGLQLLFYSVGIGQISSEVPQNLSASRPQDRQFILSSKKLLLSDSGFYLCAWSVGEGTDTQYFGPGTRLTVL.

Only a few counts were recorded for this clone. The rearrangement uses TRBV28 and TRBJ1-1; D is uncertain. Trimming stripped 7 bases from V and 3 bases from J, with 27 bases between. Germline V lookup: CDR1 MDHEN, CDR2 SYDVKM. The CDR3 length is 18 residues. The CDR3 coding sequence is TGTGCCAGCACTTTTAGTATCCCGTCCCCAAGGCGGGACACTGAAGCTTTCTTT. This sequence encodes CASTFSIPSPRRDTEAFF. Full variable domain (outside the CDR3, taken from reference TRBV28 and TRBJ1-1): DVKVTQSSRYLVKRTGEKVFLECVQDMDHENMFWYRQDPGLGLRLIYFSYDVKMKEKGDIPEGYSVSREKKERFSLILESASTNQTSMYLCASTFSIPSPRRDTEAFFGQGTRLTVV.

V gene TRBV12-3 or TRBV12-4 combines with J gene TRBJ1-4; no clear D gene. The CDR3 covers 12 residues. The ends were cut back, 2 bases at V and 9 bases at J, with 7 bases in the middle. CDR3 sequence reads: CASSLSGQKLFF. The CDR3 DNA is TGTGCCAGCAGTTTAAGCGGGCAAAAACTGTTTTTT.

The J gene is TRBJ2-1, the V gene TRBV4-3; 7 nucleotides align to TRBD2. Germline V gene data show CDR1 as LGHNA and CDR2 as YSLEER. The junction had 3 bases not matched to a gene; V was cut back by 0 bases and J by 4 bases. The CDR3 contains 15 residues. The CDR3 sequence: CASSQDLAEYNEQFF. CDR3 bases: TGCGCCAGCAGCCAAGATCTAGCGGAATACAATGAGCAGTTCTTC.

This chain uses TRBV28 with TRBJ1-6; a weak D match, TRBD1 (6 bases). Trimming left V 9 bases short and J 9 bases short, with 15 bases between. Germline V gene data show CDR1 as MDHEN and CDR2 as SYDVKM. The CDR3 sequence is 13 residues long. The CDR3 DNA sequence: TGTGCCAGTGGGACAAAGCGTAGTTCACCCCTCCACTTT. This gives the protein CASGTKRSSPLHF.

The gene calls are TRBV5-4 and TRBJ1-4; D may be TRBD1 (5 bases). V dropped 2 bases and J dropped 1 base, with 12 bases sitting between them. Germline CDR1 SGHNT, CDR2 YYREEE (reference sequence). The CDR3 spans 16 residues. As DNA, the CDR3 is TGTGCCAGCAGCTTTTGGGGGACCGGAACTAATGAAAAACTGTTTTTT. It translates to CASSFWGTGTNEKLFF. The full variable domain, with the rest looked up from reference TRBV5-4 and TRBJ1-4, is ETGVTQSPTHLIKTRGQQVTLRCSSQSGHNTVSWYQQALGQGPQFIFQYYREEENGRGNFPPRFSGLQFPNYSSELNVNALELDDSALYLCASSFWGTGTNEKLFFGSGTQLSVL.

This CDR3 reads CASSFRGPPYNEQFF. The CDR3, as DNA: TGTGCCAGCAGCTTTCGGGGGCCTCCCTACAATGAGCAGTTCTTC. This chain connects TRBV7-2 to TRBJ2-1; D may be TRBD1 or TRBD2 (6 bases each). Trimming pared 3 bases from V and 2 bases from J, leaving 11 bases between. The germline V gene has CDR1 SGHTA and CDR2 FQGNSA. This CDR3 has 15 residues.

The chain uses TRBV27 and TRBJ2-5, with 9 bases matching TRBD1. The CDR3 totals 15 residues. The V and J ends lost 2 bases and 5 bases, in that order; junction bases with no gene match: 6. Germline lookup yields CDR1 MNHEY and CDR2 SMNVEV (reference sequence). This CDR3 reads CASSLGTGFGETQYF. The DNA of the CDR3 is TGTGCCAGCAGTTTAGGGACAGGGTTCGGGGAGACCCAGTACTTC.

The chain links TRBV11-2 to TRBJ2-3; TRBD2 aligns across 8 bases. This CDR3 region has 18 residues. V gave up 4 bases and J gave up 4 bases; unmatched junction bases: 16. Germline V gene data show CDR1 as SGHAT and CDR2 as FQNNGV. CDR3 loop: CASSSLRGGRLIADTQYF. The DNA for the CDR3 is TGTGCCAGCAGCTCCTTACGGGGGGGGCGTTTAATAGCAGATACGCAGTATTTT.